This passage covers 18 T cell receptor beta chains from one sample sequenced in a study of tumor-infiltrating lymphocytes in primary liver carcinoma. The investigators made TCR beta cDNA from 400 to 550 ng total RNA, using a constant-region primer. Researchers made the TCR beta libraries by running three nested multiplex PCR rounds with slightly modified ARM-PCR. Use of TRBV1-TRBV30 forward primers with a C-beta reverse primer characterized the first two PCR rounds, which lasted about 10 cycles each. TCRdb fed the multiplex PCR reads into MiXCR, producing one record per CDR3 protein. The profile shows about 310,000 distinct CDR3 sequences, 58% of them singletons. Germline DNA was also extracted, while the blood RNA originated from unsorted whole blood. The sequencing input was peripheral blood. Receptor source: a woman aged 25 to 45 with primary liver carcinoma and hepatitis B virus infection.

The chain has TRBV14 and TRBJ2-1; D may be TRBD1 (6 bases). The CDR3 is 12 amino acids. Germline V CDR1 and CDR2: SGHDN, FVKESK. The V end was cut by 8 bases, the J end by 8 bases, with 13 bases between. In DNA form, the CDR3 reads TGTGCCAGCGGGGACACACCATATGAGCAGTTCTTC. It is translated as CASGDTPYEQFF.

Notes on this clonotype: A read error may explain this, as a much larger clone is one base away. The rearrangement joins TRBV6-1 to TRBJ2-5, with TRBD2 as a possible D gene (6 bases). The CDR3 loop spans 14 amino acids. The germline CDR1 and CDR2 sequences are MNHNS and SASEGT. The CDR3 sequence is CASSSGADQGTQYF. CDR3 DNA sequence: TGTGCCAGCAGCTCGGGAGCGGATCAAGGGACCCAGTACTTC.

This clonotype has ten or more counts. The chain carries TRBV12-3 or TRBV12-4 and TRBJ2-7; TRBD2 aligns across 10 bases. The V segment lost 8 bases and the J segment 7 bases; nucleotides outside the gene matches: 14. This CDR3 has 15 amino acids. CDR3 region: CASGGLAEGGGEQYF. The CDR3 DNA is TGTGCCAGCGGAGGACTAGCGGAAGGGGGTGGTGAGCAGTACTTC.

There are many counts of this clonotype. The chain combines TRBV6-2 or TRBV6-3 with TRBJ1-5; weak D call: TRBD1 (5 bases). Trimming removed 5 bases at V and 0 bases at J, with 11 bases between. CDR1 and CDR2 from the germline V gene are MNHEY and SVGEGT. The CDR3 length is 15 residues. DNA of the CDR3: TGTGCCAGCAGTAAGATTGGGGGTAGCAATCAGCCCCAGCATTTT. Residues: CASSKIGGSNQPQHF.

Note on this clonotype: Mismatch with germline at one junction end may stem from a read error. This chain joins TRBV12-3 or TRBV12-4 and TRBJ2-3; no clear D gene. The CDR3 covers 13 residues. CDR3 DNA: TGTGTCAGCAGTTCCCCGACCGGCGATACGCAGTATTTT. It codes for CVSSSPTGDTQYF.

The chain links TRBV6-5 to TRBJ2-7; unclear D gene. This CDR3 has 15 amino acids. V gave up 0 bases and J gave up 2 bases, with 11 bases separating them. In germline, CDR1 is MNHEY, CDR2 SVGAGI. The CDR3 DNA sequence: TGTGCCAGCAGTTACTCATATGGCACCACCTACGAGCAGTACTTC. Protein product: CASSYSYGTTYEQYF.

Remarks on this clonotype: Being one base from a much bigger clone, this may be a read error. This chain joins TRBV29-1 and TRBJ1-5; 9 nucleotides agree with TRBD1. Germline lookup yields CDR1 SQVTM and CDR2 ANQGSEA. The CDR3 contains 13 residues. The CDR3 reads CSVTGGAGQPRHF. The CDR3, as DNA: TGCAGCGTTACAGGGGGCGCGGGGCAGCCCCGGCATTTT.

This clonotype showed up many times. The rearrangement links TRBV12-3 or TRBV12-4 to TRBJ1-6, with TRBD1 as a possible D gene (5 bases). Trimming removed 3 bases from V and 11 bases from J, with 23 bases in between. This CDR3 spans 17 amino acids. The CDR3 sequence is CASSLAFDSSALTPLHF. The CDR3 bases are TGTGCCAGCAGTTTGGCCTTCGACAGCTCAGCTTTGACACCCCTCCACTTT.

A note on this clonotype: This may be a read error, as it is one base from a much larger clone. This chain connects TRBV29-1 to TRBJ2-1; D remains ambiguous. The CDR3 sequence is 11 residues long. Germline V lookup: CDR1 SQVTM, CDR2 ANQGSEA. Trimming took 4 bases from V and 6 from J, leaving 7 bases between them. The CDR3 sequence: CSVAHVNEQFF. The CDR3 DNA reads as TGCAGCGTTGCACACGTCAATGAGCAGTTCTTC.

Comment on this clonotype: No conserved phenylalanine or tryptophan ends this CDR3, so it is likely a read error. The CDR3 sequence is CASTYRELATNEQYL. In nucleotides, the CDR3 is TGTGCCAGCACCTATAGGGAACTAGCGACCAACGAGCAGTACCTC. The chain employs TRBV7-8 and TRBJ2-7; the match to TRBD2 covers 7 bases. Germline CDR1 SGHVS, CDR2 FQNEAQ. Trimming took 7 bases from V and 5 from J; bases not matched to a gene: 14. This CDR3 comprises 15 residues.

With regard to this clonotype: One end of the junction is discordant with germline, which a read error may explain. V usage is TRBV11-2 and J usage is TRBJ2-6; D is perhaps TRBD1 or TRBD2 (5 bases each). The CDR3 sequence is 15 residues long. Germline CDR1 SGHAT, CDR2 FQNNGV. The CDR3 spells CATQRPRSGANVMTF. As DNA, the CDR3 is TGTGCCACCCAGCGGCCGCGCTCTGGGGCCAACGTCATGACTTTC.

Points on this clonotype: A much bigger clone sits one base away, suggesting this may be a read error. The V gene is TRBV7-8, the J gene TRBJ1-5, with unresolved D. The germline CDR1 and CDR2 sequences are SGHVS and FQNEAQ. Trimming pared 2 bases from V and 5 bases from J, leaving 7 bases between. The CDR3 is 13 residues long. CDR3 protein: CASSLHGDQPQHF. The DNA for the CDR3 is TGTGCCAGCAGCTTACACGGAGATCAGCCCCAGCATTTT.

The chain joins TRBV12-3 or TRBV12-4 to TRBJ2-3; D not certain. V was shortened by 3 bases and J by 4 bases, with 11 bases between the two germline ends. This CDR3 region has 14 residues. This chain's CDR3 is CASSFALVPDTQYF. The CDR3, as DNA: TGTGCCAGCAGTTTTGCTCTTGTCCCAGATACGCAGTATTTT.

As for this clonotype: A single base separates this from a much larger clone, so it may be a read error. The chain recombines TRBV12-3 or TRBV12-4 with TRBJ2-3, with no clear D. The CDR3 has 16 residues. Trimming pared 9 bases from V and 2 bases from J, leaving 21 bases between. In DNA, the CDR3 is TGTGCCAGAAGCGAAAACTTAGGAGTCCCCACAGATACGCAGTATTTT. This gives the protein CARSENLGVPTDTQYF.

As regards this clonotype: This may stem from a read error, because a much larger clone lies one nucleotide away. The rearrangement links TRBV11-3 to TRBJ1-3; no clear D. Germline lookup yields CDR1 SGHNT and CDR2 YENEEA. The CDR3 is made up of 13 amino acids. V lost 2 bases and J 5 bases, leaving 7 bases between the germline ends. The CDR3 region is CASSLNVRNTIYF. The CDR3 DNA reads TGTGCCAGCAGCTTAAACGTGAGAAACACCATATATTTT.

Comments on this clonotype: Sequence at one end of the junction differs from germline and may be a read error. The chain combines TRBV28 with TRBJ2-7; a weak D match, TRBD2 (5 bases). Germline CDR1 MDHEN, CDR2 SYDVKM. The CDR3 covers 15 residues. The CDR3 protein is CASSLVISAPYDQYF. The DNA for the CDR3 is TGTGCCAGCAGTTTAGTCATTAGCGCTCCATACGATCAGTACTTC.

This clonotype was observed a handful of times. The CDR3 DNA is TGTGCCAGCAGTTCCCCCGGGAAGTTAGCGGGAGTCAGGAGAGAGACCCAGTACTTC. It encodes CASSSPGKLAGVRRETQYF. The rearrangement uses TRBV6-1 and TRBJ2-5, with 9 positions matching TRBD2. From germline, CDR1 is MNHNS and CDR2 SASEGT. This CDR3 has 19 amino acids. V was pared by 5 bases and J by 4 bases, with 20 bases of the junction left unmatched.

Notes on this clonotype: This may be a read error: a much more frequent sequence differs by one nucleotide. V usage is TRBV12-3 or TRBV12-4 and J usage is TRBJ2-1, with 8 bases identical to TRBD2. Trimming took 6 bases from V and 9 from J; bases not matched to a gene: 16. This CDR3 region has 16 residues. The CDR3 protein is CASSNPGLVYGGEQFF. The DNA of the CDR3 is TGTGCCAGCAGCAATCCGGGACTAGTGTACGGGGGTGAGCAGTTCTTC.